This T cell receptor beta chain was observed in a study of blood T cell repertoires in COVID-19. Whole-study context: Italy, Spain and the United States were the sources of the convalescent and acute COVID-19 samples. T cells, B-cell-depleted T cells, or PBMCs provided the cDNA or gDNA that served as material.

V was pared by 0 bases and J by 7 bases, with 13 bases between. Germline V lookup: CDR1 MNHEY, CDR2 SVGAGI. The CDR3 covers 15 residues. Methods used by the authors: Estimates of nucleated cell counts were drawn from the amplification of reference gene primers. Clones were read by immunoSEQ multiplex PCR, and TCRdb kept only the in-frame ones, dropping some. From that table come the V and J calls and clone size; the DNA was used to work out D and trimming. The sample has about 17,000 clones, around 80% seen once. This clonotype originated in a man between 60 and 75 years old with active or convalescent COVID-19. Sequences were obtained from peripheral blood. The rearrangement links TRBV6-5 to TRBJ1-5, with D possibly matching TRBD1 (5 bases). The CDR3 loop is CASSYSGQGSQPQHF. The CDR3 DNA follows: TGTGCCAGCAGTTACTCGGGGCAGGGTTCACAGCCCCAGCATTTT.